Below are 5 T cell receptor beta chains sequenced from a single sample in a study of CD8+ T cells in alopecia areata. Stated treatment: oral pan-JAK inhibitor, 5-10 mg twice daily. Following RNA extraction, reverse transcription yielded cDNA that acted as the sequencing template. Data came from immunoSEQ multiplex PCR; TCRdb stores just in-frame clones and leaves some out. The table records hundreds of thousands of clones, 60% of them present only once. The material was CD4+ T cells sorted from blood, obtained around week 52, from a patient treated with tofacitinib. These receptors were obtained from a human donor with alopecia areata.

This chain joins TRBV30 and TRBJ1-1, with a weak D call TRBD1 (5 bases). This CDR3 is 11 amino acids long. Looked up from germline, CDR1 is GTSNPN and CDR2 is SVGIG (reference sequence). Trimming took off 5 bases at V and 6 bases at J, with 10 bases between the two ends. The CDR3 coding sequence is TGTGCCTGGTCAGGGTTGGCTGAAGCTTTCTTT. This sequence encodes CAWSGLAEAFF.

Turning to this clone: The sample has other DNA sequences that encode this CDR3 too. The chain links TRBV7-2 to TRBJ2-5, with D unclear. The CDR3 is made up of 11 amino acids. Germline V lookup: CDR1 SGHTA, CDR2 FQGNSA. The ends were cut back, 3 bases at V and 4 bases at J, with 3 bases in the middle. In DNA form, the CDR3 reads TGTGCCAGCAGCTTGGCAGAGACCCAGTACTTC. Translating gives CASSLAETQYF.

V and J are TRBV12-5 and TRBJ1-6; 10 positions match TRBD1. CDR3 length equals 16 residues. Per the germline V gene, CDR1 is LGHNT and CDR2 is FRNRAP. V lost 5 bases, J lost 8 bases, and 9 bases stayed unmatched. The CDR3 DNA is TGTGCTAGTGGTCCCGCGTCGGGACAGGGGCATTCACCCCTCCACTTT. This gives the protein CASGPASGQGHSPLHF.

This clone was counted between two and nine times. The chain has TRBV7-9 and TRBJ1-6; D is ambiguous. Germline-derived CDR1 and CDR2 are SEHNR and FQNEAQ (reference sequence). The CDR3 covers 13 residues. The V and J ends lost 6 bases and 7 bases respectively, with 10 bases between them. As DNA, the CDR3 is TGTGCCAGCAGGTCGACGGGGAATTCACCCCTCCACTTT. This sequence encodes CASRSTGNSPLHF.

J is TRBJ1-1 and V is TRBV5-1; D is unresolved. CDR1 is SGHRS, CDR2 YFSETQ, per germline. V lost 2 bases to trimming and J lost 0 bases, with 11 bases between them. The CDR3 extends over 15 amino acids. CDR3 loop: CASSLSTVVNTEAFF. The CDR3, as DNA: TGCGCCAGCAGCTTATCTACTGTGGTGAACACTGAAGCTTTCTTT.